This T cell receptor beta chain was sequenced during a study of shared clonotypes between healthy human individuals. Germline V gene sequence: CDR1 LNHDA, CDR2 SQIVND (reference sequence). The CDR3 sequence is 13 residues long. V was pared by 6 bases and J by 4 bases, with 10 bases between. TCRdb's copy holds only in-frame clones and misses some; the assay was immunoSEQ multiplex PCR. This sample carries some 490,000 clones, 65% to 85% of them seen once, and the ten largest clones take roughly an eighth. The sequencing sample was made of PBMCs. The J gene is TRBJ1-5, the V gene TRBV19; D call uncertain. The receptor was derived from a woman aged 40 to 50 in good health. Some clones in this sample may be carry-over from other donors' samples. CDR3 loop: CASSISLNQPQHF. CDR3 bases: TGTGCCAGTAGCATCAGCCTAAATCAGCCCCAGCATTTT.